The 10 T cell receptor beta chains in this list originate from one sample, sequenced in a study of blood T cells in healthy people across ages. A sample-barcoded 5' primer and a J-beta primer mix were used in a second PCR of roughly 6 to 11 cycles. TCRdb used MiXCR to reprocess the 5' RACE reads, holding one entry per CDR3 protein. The profile shows 1.5 million to 2 million distinct CDR3 sequences, roughly 30% of them singletons. Sequences were obtained from blood. The receptors originated from a woman aged 25-40 years in good health.

This clonotype came up many times. The rearrangement joins TRBV12-5 to TRBJ2-6, with D possibly TRBD1 on 5 matching bases. The germline V gene encodes CDR1 LGHNT and CDR2 FRNRAP. V was cut by 10 bases and J by 3 bases, with 10 bases left in between. The length of the CDR3 is 13 residues. The CDR3 sequence: CAIGASGANVLTF. In nucleotides, the CDR3 is TGTGCTATTGGGGCTAGTGGGGCCAACGTCCTGACTTTC.

This clonotype turned up a few times. The chain joins TRBV3-1 to TRBJ2-1; D possibly uses TRBD1 or TRBD2 (6 bases each). The germline CDR1 and CDR2 sequences are LGHDT and YNNKEL (reference sequence). There are 16 residues in the CDR3. Trimming left V 4 bases short and J 6 bases short, with 19 bases between. The CDR3 region has the DNA TGTGCCAGCAGCCGCCGTCCTGGCGGAGGGGGCAATGAGCAGTTCTTC. It specifies CASSRRPGGGGNEQFF.

This clonotype was picked up a small number of times. V and J are TRBV7-9 and TRBJ2-7, with 8 bases fitting TRBD1. This CDR3 is 16 amino acids long. Germline values: CDR1 SEHNR, CDR2 FQNEAQ (reference sequence). With 5 bases clipped from V and 6 bases from J, the junction kept 15 bases outside the gene matches. The CDR3 nucleotides are TGTGCCAGCAGCGCCTTAGGACAGGGAAATGGGATCGAGCAGTACTTC. Translating gives CASSALGQGNGIEQYF.

J is TRBJ1-1 and V is TRBV18; no definite D call. The CDR3 runs to 14 residues. The germline CDR1 and CDR2 sequences are KGHSH and LQKENI. Trimming removed 2 bases at V and 3 bases at J, with 10 bases between. DNA for the CDR3: TGTGCCAGCTCACCAAGTGTGGAGGACACTGAAGCTTTCTTT. It is translated as CASSPSVEDTEAFF.

This clonotype showed up just a few times. The junction does not match germline at one end; this may be a read error. The chain uses TRBV6-1 and TRBJ1-2; 8 bases map to TRBD1. Germline V gene data show CDR1 as MNHNS and CDR2 as SASEGT. CDR3 length: 13 amino acids. The CDR3 region is CASRRTGNSGYTF. CDR3 sequence (DNA): TGTGCCAGCAGGCGGACAGGGAACTCTGGCTACACCTTC.

This clonotype was detected only a few times. The chain carries TRBV4-3 and TRBJ1-5; D is uncertain. Germline CDR1 reads LGHNA; CDR2 reads YSLEER. The V and J ends lost 11 bases and 2 bases respectively, with 16 bases between them. The length of the CDR3 is 14 residues. The CDR3 region has the DNA TGCGCCTACCTTAGGGAATCGGGCAATCAGCCCCAGCATTTT. Translated, it gives CAYLRESGNQPQHF.

This clonotype has a count of ten or more. The genes are TRBV5-1 and TRBJ2-7, with a tentative D call TRBD1 (6 bases). V was cut by 0 bases and J by 6 bases, with 19 bases left in between. The germline V gene encodes CDR1 SGHRS and CDR2 YFSETQ. This CDR3 comprises 16 residues. In nucleotides, the CDR3 is TGCGCCAGCAGCTTGGCCGGCTACAGGGCTACGAGCGAGCAGTACTTC. Translation gives CASSLAGYRATSEQYF.

A few counts support this clonotype. The rearrangement joins TRBV24-1 to TRBJ2-1, with D perhaps TRBD1 (5 bases). V gave up 4 bases and J gave up 5 bases, with 8 bases separating them. CDR1 KGHDR and CDR2 SFDVKD come from the germline V gene. The CDR3 is made up of 13 amino acids. CDR3 nucleotide sequence: TGTGCCACCAGTGACGACAGCCACAATGAGCAGTTCTTC. It specifies CATSDDSHNEQFF.

V usage is TRBV7-2 and J usage is TRBJ2-3; TRBD1 aligns across 9 bases. This CDR3 is built from 13 residues. With 7 bases clipped from V and 5 bases from J, the junction kept 4 bases outside the gene matches. Germline loops: CDR1 SGHTA, CDR2 FQGNSA. CDR3 DNA sequence: TGTGCCAGCAACCGACAGGGGGTAGATACGCAGTATTTT. Protein sequence: CASNRQGVDTQYF.

V is TRBV30 and J is TRBJ2-7, with 8 positions matching TRBD2. CDR1 is GTSNPN, CDR2 SVGIG, per germline (reference sequence). The CDR3 consists of 15 residues. After removal of 4 bases from V and 4 bases from J, the junction contained 12 bases not matched to a gene. CDR3 amino acids: CAWTPRGGLTYEQYF. CDR3 nucleotides: TGTGCCTGGACCCCCCGGGGGGGCCTAACTTACGAGCAGTACTTC.